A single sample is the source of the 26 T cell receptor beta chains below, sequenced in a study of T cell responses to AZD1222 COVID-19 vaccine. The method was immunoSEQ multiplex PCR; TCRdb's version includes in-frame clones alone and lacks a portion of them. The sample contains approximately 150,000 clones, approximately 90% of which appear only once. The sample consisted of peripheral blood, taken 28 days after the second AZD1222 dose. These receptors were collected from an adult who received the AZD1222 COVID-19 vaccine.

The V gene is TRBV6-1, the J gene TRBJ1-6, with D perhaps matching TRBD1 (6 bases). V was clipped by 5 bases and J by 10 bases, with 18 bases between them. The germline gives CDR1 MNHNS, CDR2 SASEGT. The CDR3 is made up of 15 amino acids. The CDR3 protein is CASSSGGSGGSPLHF. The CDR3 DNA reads TGTGCCAGCAGTTCCGGAGGTAGCGGGGGCTCACCCCTCCACTTT.

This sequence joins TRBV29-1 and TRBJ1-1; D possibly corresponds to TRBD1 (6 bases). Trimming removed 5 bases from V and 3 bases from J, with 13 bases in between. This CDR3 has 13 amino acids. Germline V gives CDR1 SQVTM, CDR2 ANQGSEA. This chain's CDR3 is CSVYRVPYTEAFF. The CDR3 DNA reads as TGCAGCGTTTACAGGGTACCCTACACTGAAGCTTTCTTT.

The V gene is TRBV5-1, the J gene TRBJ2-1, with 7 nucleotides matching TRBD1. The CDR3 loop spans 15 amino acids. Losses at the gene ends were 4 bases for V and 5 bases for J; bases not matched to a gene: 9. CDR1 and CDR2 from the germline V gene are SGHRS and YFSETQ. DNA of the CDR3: TGCGCCAGCAGCCCCCAGGGGGTTCCGAACAATGAGCAGTTCTTC. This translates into CASSPQGVPNNEQFF.

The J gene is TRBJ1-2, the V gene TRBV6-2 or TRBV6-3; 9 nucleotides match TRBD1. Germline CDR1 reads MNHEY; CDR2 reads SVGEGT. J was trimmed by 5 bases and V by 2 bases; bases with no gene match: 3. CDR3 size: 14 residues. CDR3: CASSYGQGFYGYTF. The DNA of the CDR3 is TGTGCCAGCAGTTACGGACAGGGGTTTTATGGCTACACCTTC.

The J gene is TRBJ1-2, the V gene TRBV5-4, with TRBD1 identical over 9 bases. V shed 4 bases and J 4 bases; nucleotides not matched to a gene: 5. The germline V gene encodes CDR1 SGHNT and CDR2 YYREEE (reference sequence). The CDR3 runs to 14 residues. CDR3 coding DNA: TGTGCCAGCAGCGACTTGACAGGGGGCTATGGCTACACCTTC. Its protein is CASSDLTGGYGYTF.

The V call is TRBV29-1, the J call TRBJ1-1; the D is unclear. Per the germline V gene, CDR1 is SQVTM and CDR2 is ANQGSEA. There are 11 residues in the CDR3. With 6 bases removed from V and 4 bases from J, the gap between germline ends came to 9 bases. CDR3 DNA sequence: TGCAGCGTCTCGGGGTCCACTGAAGCTTTCTTT. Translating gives CSVSGSTEAFF.

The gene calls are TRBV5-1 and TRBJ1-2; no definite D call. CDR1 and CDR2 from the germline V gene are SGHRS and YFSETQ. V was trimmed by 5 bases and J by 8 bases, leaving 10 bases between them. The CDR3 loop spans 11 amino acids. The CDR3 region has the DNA TGCGCCAGCAGTGTGGGAGGCGGCTACACCTTC. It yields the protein CASSVGGGYTF. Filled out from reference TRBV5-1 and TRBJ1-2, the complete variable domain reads KAGVTQTPRYLIKTRGQQVTLSCSPISGHRSVSWYQQTPGQGLQFLFEYFSETQRNKGNFPGRFSGRQFSNSRSEMNVSTLELGDSALYLCASSVGGGYTFGSGTRLTVV.

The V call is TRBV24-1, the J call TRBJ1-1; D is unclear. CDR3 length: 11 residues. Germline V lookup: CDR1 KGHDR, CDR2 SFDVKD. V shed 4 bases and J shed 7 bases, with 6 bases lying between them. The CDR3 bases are TGTGCCACCAGTGAACGGTGTGAAGCTTTCTTT. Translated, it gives CATSERCEAFF.

The CDR3 is CASSEFRGVDTQYF. The CDR3 DNA is TGTGCCAGCAGTGAATTTCGGGGGGTTGATACGCAGTATTTT. The chain has TRBV6-1 and TRBJ2-3, with 7 bases that match TRBD2. There are 14 residues in the CDR3. CDR1 is MNHNS, CDR2 SASEGT, per germline. V shed 2 bases, J shed 6 bases, and the junction held 5 bases outside the gene matches.

This CDR3 is CASSLALGGGLALNNEQFF. CDR3 DNA: TGTGCCAGCAGCTTGGCCCTAGGGGGGGGTCTAGCGCTAAACAATGAGCAGTTCTTC. The V and J genes are TRBV5-4 and TRBJ2-1; weak D call: TRBD2 (7 bases). Trimming cost V 0 bases and J 5 bases, with 24 bases left between them. Germline values: CDR1 SGHNT, CDR2 YYREEE (reference sequence). CDR3 size: 19 residues.

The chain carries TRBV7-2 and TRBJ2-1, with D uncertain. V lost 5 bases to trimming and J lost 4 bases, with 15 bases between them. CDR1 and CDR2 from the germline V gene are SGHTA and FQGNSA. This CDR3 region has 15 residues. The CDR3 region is CASSLGIAEYNEQFF. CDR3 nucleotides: TGTGCCAGCAGCCTAGGGATAGCCGAGTACAATGAGCAGTTCTTC.

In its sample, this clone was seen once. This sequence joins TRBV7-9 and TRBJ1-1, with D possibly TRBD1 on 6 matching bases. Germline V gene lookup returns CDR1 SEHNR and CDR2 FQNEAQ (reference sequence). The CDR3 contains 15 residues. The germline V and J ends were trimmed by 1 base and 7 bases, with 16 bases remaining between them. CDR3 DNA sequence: TGTGCCAGCAGCTTAGAAGGACAGCGGGGGAGTGAAGCTTTCTTT. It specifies CASSLEGQRGSEAFF. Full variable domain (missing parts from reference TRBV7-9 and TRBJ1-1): DTGVSQNPRHKITKRGQNVTFRCDPISEHNRLYWYRQTLGQGPEFLTYFQNEAQLEKSRLLSDRFSAERPKGSFSTLEIQRTEQGDSAMYLCASSLEGQRGSEAFFGQGTRLTVV.

The CDR3 nucleotides are TGTGCCAGCAGCTTGGGGGGGGTGAGGACCACAGATACGCAGTATTTT. This encodes CASSLGGVRTTDTQYF. The rearrangement joins TRBV5-5 to TRBJ2-3, with D possibly matching TRBD2 (6 bases). Deletions cut 0 bases from V and 2 bases from J, with 13 bases between. The CDR3 length is 16 residues. From germline, CDR1 is SGHKS and CDR2 YYEKEE (reference sequence).

The CDR3 nucleotides are TGTGCCAGCAGTTTTCAGGCCCTTAATGAAAAACTGTTTTTT. Translated, it gives CASSFQALNEKLFF. V is TRBV27 and J is TRBJ1-4; D gene unclear. Germline lookup yields CDR1 MNHEY and CDR2 SMNVEV (reference sequence). This CDR3 contains 14 residues. Trimming removed 3 bases at V and 4 bases at J, with 9 bases between.

CDR3 nucleotide sequence: TGTGCCAGCAGCTTGTATGGGACGTATGGCTACACCTTC. Translating it yields CASSLYGTYGYTF. V and J are TRBV5-6 and TRBJ1-2, with D perhaps matching TRBD1 (5 bases). Germline loops: CDR1 SGHDT, CDR2 YYEEEE. Trimming left V 1 base short and J 5 bases short, with 9 bases between. This CDR3 comprises 13 residues.

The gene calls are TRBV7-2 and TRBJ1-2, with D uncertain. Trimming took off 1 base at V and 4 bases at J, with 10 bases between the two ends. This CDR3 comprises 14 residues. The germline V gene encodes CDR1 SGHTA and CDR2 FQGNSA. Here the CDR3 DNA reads TGTGCCAGCAGCTTAGATTCTGGTGGCTATGGCTACACCTTC. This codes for CASSLDSGGYGYTF.

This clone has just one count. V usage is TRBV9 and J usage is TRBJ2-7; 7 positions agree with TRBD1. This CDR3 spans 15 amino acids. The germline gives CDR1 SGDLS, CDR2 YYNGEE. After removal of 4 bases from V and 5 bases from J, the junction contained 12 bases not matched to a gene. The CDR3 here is CASSSHRDRYDEQYF. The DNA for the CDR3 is TGTGCCAGCAGCTCGCACCGGGACAGATACGACGAGCAGTACTTC.

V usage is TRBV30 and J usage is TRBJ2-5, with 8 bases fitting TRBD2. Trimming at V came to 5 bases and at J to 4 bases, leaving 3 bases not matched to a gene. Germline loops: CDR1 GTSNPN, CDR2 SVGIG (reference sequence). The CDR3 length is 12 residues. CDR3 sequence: CAWGRGAETQYF. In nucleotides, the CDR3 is TGTGCCTGGGGGCGGGGGGCAGAGACCCAGTACTTC.

The DNA for the CDR3 is TGTGCCAGCAGTTACTCGCCCTATTCACCCCTCCACTTT. It encodes CASSYSPYSPLHF. The rearrangement links TRBV6-2 or TRBV6-3 to TRBJ1-6; D ambiguous. CDR3 length: 13 amino acids. Germline V CDR1 and CDR2: MNHEY, SVGEGT. The V end lost 0 bases, the J end lost 8 bases, and 5 bases lay between the germline ends.

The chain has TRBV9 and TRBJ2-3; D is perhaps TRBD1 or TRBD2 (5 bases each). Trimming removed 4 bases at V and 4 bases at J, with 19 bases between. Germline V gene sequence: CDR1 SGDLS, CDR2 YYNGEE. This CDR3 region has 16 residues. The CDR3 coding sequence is TGTGCCAGCAGCCCCCGTGGGTGGGGGAAAGCAGATACGCAGTATTTT. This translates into CASSPRGWGKADTQYF.

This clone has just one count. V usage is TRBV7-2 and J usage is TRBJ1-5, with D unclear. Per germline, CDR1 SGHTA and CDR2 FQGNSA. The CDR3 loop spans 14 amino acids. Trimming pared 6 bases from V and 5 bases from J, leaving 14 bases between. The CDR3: CASSAEGGYQPQHF. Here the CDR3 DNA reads TGTGCCAGCAGTGCAGAGGGTGGATATCAGCCCCAGCATTTT.

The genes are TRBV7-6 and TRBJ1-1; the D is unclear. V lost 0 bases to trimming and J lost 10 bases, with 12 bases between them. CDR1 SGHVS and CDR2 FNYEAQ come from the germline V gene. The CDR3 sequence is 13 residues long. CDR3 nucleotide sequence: TGTGCCAGCAGCTTAGCGTACGCCGAGGGAGCTTTCTTT. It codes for CASSLAYAEGAFF. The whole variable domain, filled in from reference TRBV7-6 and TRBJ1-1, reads GAGVSQSPRYKVTKRGQDVALRCDPISGHVSLYWYRQALGQGPEFLTYFNYEAQQDKSGLPNDRFSAERPEGSISTLTIQRTEQRDSAMYRCASSLAYAEGAFFGQGTRLTVV.

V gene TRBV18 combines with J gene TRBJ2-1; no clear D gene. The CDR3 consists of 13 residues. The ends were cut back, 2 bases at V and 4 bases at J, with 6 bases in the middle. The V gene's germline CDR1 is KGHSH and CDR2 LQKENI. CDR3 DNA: TGTGCCAGCTCACCAGTGCGGTACAATGAGCAGTTCTTC. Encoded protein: CASSPVRYNEQFF.

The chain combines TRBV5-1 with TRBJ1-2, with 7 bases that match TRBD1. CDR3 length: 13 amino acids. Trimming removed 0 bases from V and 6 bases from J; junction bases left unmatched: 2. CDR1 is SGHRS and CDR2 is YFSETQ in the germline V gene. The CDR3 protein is CASSLEGANGYTF. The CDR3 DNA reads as TGCGCCAGCAGCTTGGAGGGGGCGAATGGCTACACCTTC. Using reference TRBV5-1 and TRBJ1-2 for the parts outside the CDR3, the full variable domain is KAGVTQTPRYLIKTRGQQVTLSCSPISGHRSVSWYQQTPGQGLQFLFEYFSETQRNKGNFPGRFSGRQFSNSRSEMNVSTLELGDSALYLCASSLEGANGYTFGSGTRLTVV.

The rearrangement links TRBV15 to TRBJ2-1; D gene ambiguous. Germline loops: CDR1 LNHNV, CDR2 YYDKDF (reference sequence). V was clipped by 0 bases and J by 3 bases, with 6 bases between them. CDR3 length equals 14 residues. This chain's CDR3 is CATSRDVGYNEQFF. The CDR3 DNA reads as TGTGCCACCAGCAGAGATGTGGGCTACAATGAGCAGTTCTTC. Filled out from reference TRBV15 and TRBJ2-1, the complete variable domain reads DAMVIQNPRYQVTQFGKPVTLSCSQTLNHNVMYWYQQKSSQAPKLLFHYYDKDFNNEADTPDNFQSRRPNTSFCFLDIRSPGLGDTAMYLCATSRDVGYNEQFFGPGTRLTVL.

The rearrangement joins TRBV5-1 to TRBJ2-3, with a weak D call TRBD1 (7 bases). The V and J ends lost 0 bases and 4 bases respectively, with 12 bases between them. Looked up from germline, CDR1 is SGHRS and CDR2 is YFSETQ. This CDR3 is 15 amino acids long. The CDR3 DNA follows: TGCGCCAGCAGCTTGGGCGACAGGGAGGCAGATACGCAGTATTTT. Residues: CASSLGDREADTQYF.